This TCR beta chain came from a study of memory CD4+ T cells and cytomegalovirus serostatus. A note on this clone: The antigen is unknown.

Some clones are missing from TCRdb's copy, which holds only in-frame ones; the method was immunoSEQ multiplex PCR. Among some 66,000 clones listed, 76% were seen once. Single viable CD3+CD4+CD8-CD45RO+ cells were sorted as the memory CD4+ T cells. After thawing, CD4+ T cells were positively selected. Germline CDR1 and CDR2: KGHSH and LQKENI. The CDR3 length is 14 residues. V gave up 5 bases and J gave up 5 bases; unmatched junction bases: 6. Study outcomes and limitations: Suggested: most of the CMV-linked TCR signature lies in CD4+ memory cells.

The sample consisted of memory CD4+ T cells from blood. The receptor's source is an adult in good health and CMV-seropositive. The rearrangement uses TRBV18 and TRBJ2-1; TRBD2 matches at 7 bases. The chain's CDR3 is CASSVRTRDNEQFF. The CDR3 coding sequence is TGTGCCAGCTCAGTCAGGACTAGAGACAATGAGCAGTTCTTC.